This TCR beta chain was sequenced in a study of control samples from healthy donors and cancer patients. Data came from immunoSEQ multiplex PCR; TCRdb stores just in-frame clones and leaves some out. The profile covers 210,000 or so clones, with approximately 90% appearing a single time and 1.5% to 2% taken by the ten largest. Germline loops: CDR1 MNHEY, CDR2 SVGEGT. The ends were cut back, 7 bases at V and 1 base at J, with 22 bases in the middle. CDR3 size: 17 residues. This sequence joins TRBV6-2 or TRBV6-3 and TRBJ1-1, with D perhaps matching TRBD1 (6 bases). The sequence came from a man aged 25-45 years in good health. The sequenced sample was blood. CDR3 nucleotides: TGTGCCAGCAACCCCCCCAGGGGTCCGATAGGGAACACTGAAGCTTTCTTT. Translation: CASNPPRGPIGNTEAFF.